This TCR beta chain was captured in a study of human T cells and chemical hapten exposure. TCRdb re-analysed the RACE reads in MiXCR, keeping a single row per CDR3 protein. In the table there are about 190,000 distinct CDR3 sequences, around 25% of which are singletons. This clonotype was observed many times. Noted time point: patch test 3, about 24 weeks after DPC sensitization. Treatment of the sample: therapeutic diphenylcyclopropenone sensitization with weekly scalp DPC. V was pared by 1 base and J by 2 bases, with 17 bases between. The CDR3 spans 17 residues. From germline, CDR1 is MGHRA and CDR2 YSYEKL.

The chain recombines TRBV4-1 with TRBJ1-2, with D perhaps TRBD1 (6 bases). The TCR was taken from a woman aged 40-49 years with alopecia areata. Some clones in this sample may be carry-over from other donors' samples. The specimen was whole blood, collected in connection with sensitization to the hapten diphenylcyclopropenone (DPC). The CDR3 reads CASSQVDFIGQNYGYTF. The CDR3 DNA reads as TGCGCCAGCAGCCAAGTGGACTTTATAGGACAGAACTATGGCTACACCTTC.